There are many counts of the clone carrying this TCR beta chain. No antigen is known for it. The CDR3 has 15 residues. J was trimmed by 2 bases and V by 5 bases; bases with no gene match: 6. Germline V gene sequence: CDR1 KGHSH, CDR2 LQKENI. TCRdb recomputed calls from the multiplex PCR reads with MiXCR, one row per CDR3 protein. The sample yields about 230,000 distinct CDR3 sequences, about a third seen once. The record originates from a study of breast tumors, draining lymph nodes, adjacent tissues. Study results and caveats: Tumor repertoires ranked between lymph nodes and nontumor tissue in diversity, with V and J gene preferences. That most tumor T cells come from lymph nodes remained unproven. Findings are consistent with lymph node origin and intratumoral expansion of most tumor T cells.

Axillary draining lymph nodes of breast cancer patients supplied the node samples. The rearrangement links TRBV18 to TRBJ2-7; 10 bases are shared with TRBD1. Source material: axillary lymph node tissue. The TCR was taken from a female donor with breast cancer. Some clones in this sample may be carry-over from other donors' samples. The CDR3, as DNA: TGTGCCAGCTCAACATCGACAGGGGGCCCCTACGAGCAGTACTTC. It yields the protein CASSTSTGGPYEQYF.